The present entry profiles one TCR beta chain with its context. TCRdb processed the RT-PCR reads anew with MiXCR; each CDR3 protein has one entry. The data show 150,000 to 200,000 distinct CDR3 sequences, more than 10% seen once. This CDR3 contains 15 residues. In germline, CDR1 is KGHDR, CDR2 SFDVKD. Trimming at V came to 4 bases and at J to 4 bases, leaving 8 bases not matched to a gene. The data stem from a study of response to subunit inactivated influenza vaccine. These same records also appear under a second study, on T cells expressing NK-cell markers. From that paper: Beta-chain TCR cDNA was generated via 5'RACE template switching with UMIs. Sorted CD3+CD56+NKG2C+, CD3+CD56+NKG2C- and CD3+CD56-NKG2C+ T cells provided the TCR beta repertoires. Restriction of sorting to alpha-beta TCR T cells was accomplished in several experiments using an anti-gamma-delta TCR antibody. The HCMV specificity of the expanded NKG2C+ T cell clones stayed unresolved.

This rearrangement joins TRBV24-1 to TRBJ2-7, with TRBD1 matching 8 bases. This clonotype was sampled from a man aged 50 to 60 who received an inactivated influenza vaccine. Sequenced material: CD8+ T cells sorted from PBMCs, taken roughly 12 days after vaccination. The CDR3 loop is CATSDAATGGYEQYF. DNA for the CDR3: TGTGCCACCAGTGACGCAGCCACAGGGGGGTACGAGCAGTACTTC.